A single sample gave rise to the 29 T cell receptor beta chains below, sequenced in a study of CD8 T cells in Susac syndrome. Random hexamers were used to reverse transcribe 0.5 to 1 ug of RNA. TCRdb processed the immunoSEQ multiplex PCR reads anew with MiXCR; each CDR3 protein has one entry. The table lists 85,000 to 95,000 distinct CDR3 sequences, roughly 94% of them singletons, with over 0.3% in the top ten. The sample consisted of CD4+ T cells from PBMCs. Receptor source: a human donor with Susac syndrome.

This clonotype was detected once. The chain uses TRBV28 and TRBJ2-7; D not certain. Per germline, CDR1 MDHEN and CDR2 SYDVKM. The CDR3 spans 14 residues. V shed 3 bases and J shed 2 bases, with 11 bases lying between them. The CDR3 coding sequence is TGTGCCAGCAGTTTGACGTCTTCCGCCTACGAGCAGTACTTC. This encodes CASSLTSSAYEQYF.

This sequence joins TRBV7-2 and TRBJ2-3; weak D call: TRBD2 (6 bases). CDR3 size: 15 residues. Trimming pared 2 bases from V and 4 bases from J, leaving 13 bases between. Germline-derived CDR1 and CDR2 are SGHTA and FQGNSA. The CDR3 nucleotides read TGTGCCAGCAGCTTACGCCCCGGCGGGGCAGATACGCAGTATTTT. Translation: CASSLRPGGADTQYF. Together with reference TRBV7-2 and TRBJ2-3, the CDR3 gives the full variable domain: GAGVSQSPSNKVTEKGKDVELRCDPISGHTALYWYRQSLGQGLEFLIYFQGNSAPDKSGLPSDRFSAERTGGSVSTLTIQRTQQEDSAVYLCASSLRPGGADTQYFGPGTRLTVL.

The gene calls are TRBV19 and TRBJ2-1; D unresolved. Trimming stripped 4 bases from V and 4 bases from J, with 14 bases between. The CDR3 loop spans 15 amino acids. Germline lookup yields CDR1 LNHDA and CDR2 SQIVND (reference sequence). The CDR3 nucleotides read TGTGCCAGTAGTAAGACTCTAACCACTTACAATGAGCAGTTCTTC. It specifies CASSKTLTTYNEQFF.

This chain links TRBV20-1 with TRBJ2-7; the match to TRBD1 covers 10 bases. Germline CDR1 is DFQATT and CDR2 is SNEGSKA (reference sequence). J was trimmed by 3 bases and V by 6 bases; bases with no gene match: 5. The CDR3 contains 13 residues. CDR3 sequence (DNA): TGCAGTGCGATCGACAGGGGGCACTACGAGCAGTACTTC. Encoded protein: CSAIDRGHYEQYF.

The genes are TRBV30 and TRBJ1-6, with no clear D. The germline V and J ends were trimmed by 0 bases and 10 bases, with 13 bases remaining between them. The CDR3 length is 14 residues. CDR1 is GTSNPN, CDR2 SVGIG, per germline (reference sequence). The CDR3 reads CAWSVLTGVSPLHF. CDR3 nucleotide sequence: TGTGCCTGGAGTGTACTGACCGGGGTCTCACCCCTCCACTTT.

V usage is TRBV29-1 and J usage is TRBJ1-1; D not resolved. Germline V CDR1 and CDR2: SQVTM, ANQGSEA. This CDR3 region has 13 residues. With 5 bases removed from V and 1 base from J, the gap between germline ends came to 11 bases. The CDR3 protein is CSVPSMGNTEAFF. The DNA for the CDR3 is TGCAGCGTTCCCTCCATGGGGAACACTGAAGCTTTCTTT.

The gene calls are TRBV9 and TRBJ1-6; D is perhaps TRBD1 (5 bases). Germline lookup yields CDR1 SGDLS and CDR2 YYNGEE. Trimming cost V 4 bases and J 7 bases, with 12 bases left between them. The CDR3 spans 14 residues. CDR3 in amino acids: CASSLRDGNSPLHF. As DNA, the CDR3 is TGTGCCAGCAGCCTCCGGGACGGAAATTCACCCCTCCACTTT. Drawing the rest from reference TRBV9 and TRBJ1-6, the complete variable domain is DSGVTQTPKHLITATGQRVTLRCSPRSGDLSVYWYQQSLDQGLQFLIQYYNGEERAKGNILERFSAQQFPDLHSELNLSSLELGDSALYFCASSLRDGNSPLHFGNGTRLTVT.

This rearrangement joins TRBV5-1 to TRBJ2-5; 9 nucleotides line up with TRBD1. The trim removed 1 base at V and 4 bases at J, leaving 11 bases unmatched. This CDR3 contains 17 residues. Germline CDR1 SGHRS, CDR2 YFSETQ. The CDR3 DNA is TGCGCCAGCAGCTTGCCCGGACAGGGGACGGCGCGAGAGACCCAGTACTTC. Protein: CASSLPGQGTARETQYF.

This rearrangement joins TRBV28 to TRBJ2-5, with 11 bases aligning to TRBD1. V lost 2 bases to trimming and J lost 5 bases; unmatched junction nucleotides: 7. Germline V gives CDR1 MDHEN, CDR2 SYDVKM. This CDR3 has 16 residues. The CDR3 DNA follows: TGTGCCAGCAGTTTACGGACAGGGGGCATCGTGGAGACCCAGTACTTC. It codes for CASSLRTGGIVETQYF.

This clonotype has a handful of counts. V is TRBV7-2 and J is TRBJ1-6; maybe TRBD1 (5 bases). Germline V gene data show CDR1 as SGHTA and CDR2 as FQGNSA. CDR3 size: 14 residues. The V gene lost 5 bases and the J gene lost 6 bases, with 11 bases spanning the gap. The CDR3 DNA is TGTGCCAGCAGCCCGCAGGGCGGTAATTCACCCCTCCACTTT. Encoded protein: CASSPQGGNSPLHF.

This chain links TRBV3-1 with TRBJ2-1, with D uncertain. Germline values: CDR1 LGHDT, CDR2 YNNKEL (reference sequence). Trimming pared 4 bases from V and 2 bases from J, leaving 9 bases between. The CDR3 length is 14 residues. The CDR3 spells CASSRVLTYNEQFF. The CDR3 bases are TGTGCCAGCAGCCGTGTGTTAACCTACAATGAGCAGTTCTTC.

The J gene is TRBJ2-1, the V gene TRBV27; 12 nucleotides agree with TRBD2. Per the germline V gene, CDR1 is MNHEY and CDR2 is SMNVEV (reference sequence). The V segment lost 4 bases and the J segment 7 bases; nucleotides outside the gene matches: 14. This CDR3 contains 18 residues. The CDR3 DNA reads TGTGCCAGCAGTTCTTTGACTAGCGGGGGCCCCGTGGAAAATGAGCAGTTCTTC. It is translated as CASSSLTSGGPVENEQFF.

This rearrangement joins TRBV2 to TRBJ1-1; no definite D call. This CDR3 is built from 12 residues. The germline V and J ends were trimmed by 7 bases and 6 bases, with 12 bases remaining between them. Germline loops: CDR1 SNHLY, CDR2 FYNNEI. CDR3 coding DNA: TGTGCCAGCAATGAGGAGGTCTCTGAAGCTTTCTTT. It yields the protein CASNEEVSEAFF.

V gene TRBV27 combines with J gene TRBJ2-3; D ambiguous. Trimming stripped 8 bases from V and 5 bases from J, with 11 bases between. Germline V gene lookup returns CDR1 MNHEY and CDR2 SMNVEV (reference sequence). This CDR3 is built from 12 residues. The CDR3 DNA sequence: TGTGCCAGCCGTTCTACGGAAGATACGCAGTATTTT. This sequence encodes CASRSTEDTQYF.

The CDR3 region has the DNA TGTGCCAGCAGTTTCGGGACAGGGGGAGAGACCCAGTACTTC. Translated: CASSFGTGGETQYF. The V gene is TRBV27, the J gene TRBJ2-5; TRBD1 agrees at 11 bases. The CDR3 runs 14 residues. CDR1 MNHEY and CDR2 SMNVEV come from the germline V gene (reference sequence). Trimming at V came to 3 bases and at J to 4 bases, leaving 1 base not matched to a gene.

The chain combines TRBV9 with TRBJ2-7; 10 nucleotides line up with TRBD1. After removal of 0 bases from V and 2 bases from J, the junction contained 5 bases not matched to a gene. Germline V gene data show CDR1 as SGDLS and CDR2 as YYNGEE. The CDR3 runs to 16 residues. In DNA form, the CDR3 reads TGTGCCAGCAGCGTAGCAACGGGACAGGGGACCTACGAGCAGTACTTC. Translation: CASSVATGQGTYEQYF.

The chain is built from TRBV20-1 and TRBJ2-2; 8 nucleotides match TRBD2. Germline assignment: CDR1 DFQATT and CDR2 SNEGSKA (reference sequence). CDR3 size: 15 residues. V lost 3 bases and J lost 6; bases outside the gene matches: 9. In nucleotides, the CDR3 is TGCAGTGCTAGGAAATCGCGGGGGGCGGCCGGGGAGCTGTTTTTT. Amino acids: CSARKSRGAAGELFF.

The CDR3 is CASSQGYSNQPQHF. The CDR3 region has the DNA TGTGCCAGCAGTCAAGGTTATAGCAATCAGCCCCAGCATTTT. The J gene is TRBJ1-5, the V gene TRBV27; D remains ambiguous. The CDR3 consists of 14 residues. V lost 5 bases to trimming and J lost 0 bases, with 8 bases between them. Germline V CDR1 and CDR2: MNHEY, SMNVEV (reference sequence).

The DNA of the CDR3 is TGTGCCTGGAGAGGACTAGCGGGGGTTGATGAGCAGTTCTTC. It is translated as CAWRGLAGVDEQFF. The rearrangement uses TRBV30 and TRBJ2-1, with 13 bases lining up with TRBD2. This CDR3 spans 14 amino acids. The germline gives CDR1 GTSNPN, CDR2 SVGIG (reference sequence). J lost 8 bases, V lost 3 bases, and 4 bases had no gene match.

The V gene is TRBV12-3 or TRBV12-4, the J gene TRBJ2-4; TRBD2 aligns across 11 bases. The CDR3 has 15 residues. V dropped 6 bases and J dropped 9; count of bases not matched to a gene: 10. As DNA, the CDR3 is TGTGCCAGCAGCATCCTAGCGGGGGGTCCTACCATTCAGTACTTC. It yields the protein CASSILAGGPTIQYF.

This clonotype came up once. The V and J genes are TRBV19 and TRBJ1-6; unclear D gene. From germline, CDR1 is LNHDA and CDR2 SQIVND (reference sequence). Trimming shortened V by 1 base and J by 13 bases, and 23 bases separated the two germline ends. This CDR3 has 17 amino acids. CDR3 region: CASSIGTSGSLRSPLHF. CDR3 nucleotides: TGTGCCAGTAGTATAGGGACCTCCGGGTCCCTCCGAAGCCCCCTCCACTTT.

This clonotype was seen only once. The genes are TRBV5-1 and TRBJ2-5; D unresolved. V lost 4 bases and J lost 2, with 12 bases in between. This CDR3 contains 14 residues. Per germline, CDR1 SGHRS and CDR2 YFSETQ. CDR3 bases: TGCGCCAGCAGCCTGCAGCCCCAACAAGAGACCCAGTACTTC. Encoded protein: CASSLQPQQETQYF.

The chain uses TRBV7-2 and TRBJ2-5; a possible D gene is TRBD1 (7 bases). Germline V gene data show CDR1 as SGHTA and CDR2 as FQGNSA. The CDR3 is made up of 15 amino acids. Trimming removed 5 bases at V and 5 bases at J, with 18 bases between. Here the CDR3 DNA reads TGTGCCAGCAGCAAAGCCGGGCAGGGGGGTGAGACCCAGTACTTC. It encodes CASSKAGQGGETQYF.

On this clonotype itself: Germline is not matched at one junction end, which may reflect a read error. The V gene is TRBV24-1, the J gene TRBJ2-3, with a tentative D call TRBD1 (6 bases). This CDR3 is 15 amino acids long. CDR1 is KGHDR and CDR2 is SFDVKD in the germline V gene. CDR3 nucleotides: TGTGCCACCAGTGACCCGGGGACATCTGGCGATACACAGTATTTT. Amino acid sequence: CATSDPGTSGDTQYF.

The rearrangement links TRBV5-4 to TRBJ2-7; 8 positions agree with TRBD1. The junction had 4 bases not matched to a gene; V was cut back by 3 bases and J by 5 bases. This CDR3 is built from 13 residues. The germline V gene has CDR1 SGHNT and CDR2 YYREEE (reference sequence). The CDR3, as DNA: TGTGCCAGCAGCTACAGGGGGTGGGACGAGCAGTACTTC. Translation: CASSYRGWDEQYF.

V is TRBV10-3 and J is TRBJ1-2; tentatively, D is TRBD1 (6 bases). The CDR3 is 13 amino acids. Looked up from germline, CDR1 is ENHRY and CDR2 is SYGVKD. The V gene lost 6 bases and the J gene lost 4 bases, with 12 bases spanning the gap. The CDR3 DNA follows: TGTGCCATCAGCCAGGACAGTCCCTATGGCTACACCTTC. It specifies CAISQDSPYGYTF.

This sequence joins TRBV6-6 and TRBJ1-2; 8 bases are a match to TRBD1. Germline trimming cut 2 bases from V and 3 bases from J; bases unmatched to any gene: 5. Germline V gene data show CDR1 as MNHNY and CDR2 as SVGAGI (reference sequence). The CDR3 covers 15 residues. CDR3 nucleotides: TGTGCCAGCAGTTACGCCACGACAGGGGACTATGGCTACACCTTC. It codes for CASSYATTGDYGYTF.

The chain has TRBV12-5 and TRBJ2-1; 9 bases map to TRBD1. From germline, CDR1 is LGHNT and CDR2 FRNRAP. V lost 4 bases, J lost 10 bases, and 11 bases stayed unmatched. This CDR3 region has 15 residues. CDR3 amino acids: CASGWGTGTNREQFF. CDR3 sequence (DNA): TGTGCTAGTGGTTGGGGGACAGGGACTAATAGGGAGCAGTTCTTC.

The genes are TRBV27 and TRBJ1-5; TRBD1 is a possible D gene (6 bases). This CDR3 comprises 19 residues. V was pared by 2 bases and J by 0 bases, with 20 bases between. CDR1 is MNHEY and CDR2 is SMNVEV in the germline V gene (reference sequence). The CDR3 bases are TGTGCCAGCAGTTTACGGGGGACAAACGACCGATATAGCAATCAGCCCCAGCATTTT. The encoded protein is CASSLRGTNDRYSNQPQHF.